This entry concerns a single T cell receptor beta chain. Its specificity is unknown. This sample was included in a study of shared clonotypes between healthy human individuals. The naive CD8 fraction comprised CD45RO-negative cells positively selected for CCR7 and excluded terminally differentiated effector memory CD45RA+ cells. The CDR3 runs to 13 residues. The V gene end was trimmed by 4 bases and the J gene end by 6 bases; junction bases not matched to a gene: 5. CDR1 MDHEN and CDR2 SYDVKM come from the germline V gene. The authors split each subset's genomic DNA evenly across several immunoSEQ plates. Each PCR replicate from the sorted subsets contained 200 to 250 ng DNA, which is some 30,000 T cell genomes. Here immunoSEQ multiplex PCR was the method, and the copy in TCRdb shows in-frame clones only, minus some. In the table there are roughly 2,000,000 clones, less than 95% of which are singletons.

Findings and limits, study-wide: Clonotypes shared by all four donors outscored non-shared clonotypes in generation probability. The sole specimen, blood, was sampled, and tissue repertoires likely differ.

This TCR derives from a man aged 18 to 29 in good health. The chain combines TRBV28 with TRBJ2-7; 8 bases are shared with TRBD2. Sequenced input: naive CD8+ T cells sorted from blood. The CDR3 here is CASSWSGLVEQYF. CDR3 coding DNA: TGTGCCAGCAGTTGGTCGGGACTAGTCGAGCAGTACTTC.